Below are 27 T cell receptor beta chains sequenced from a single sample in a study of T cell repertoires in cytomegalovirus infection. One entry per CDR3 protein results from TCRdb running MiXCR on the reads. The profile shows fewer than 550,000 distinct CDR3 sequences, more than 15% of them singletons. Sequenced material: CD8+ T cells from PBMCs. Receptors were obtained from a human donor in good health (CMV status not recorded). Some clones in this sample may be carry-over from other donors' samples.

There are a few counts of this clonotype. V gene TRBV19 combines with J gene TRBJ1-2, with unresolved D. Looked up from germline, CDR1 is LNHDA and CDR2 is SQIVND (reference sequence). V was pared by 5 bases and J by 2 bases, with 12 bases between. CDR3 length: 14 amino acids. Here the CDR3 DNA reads TGTGCCAGTAGTTTCAAAGCCTCGAACTATGGCTACACCTTC. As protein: CASSFKASNYGYTF.

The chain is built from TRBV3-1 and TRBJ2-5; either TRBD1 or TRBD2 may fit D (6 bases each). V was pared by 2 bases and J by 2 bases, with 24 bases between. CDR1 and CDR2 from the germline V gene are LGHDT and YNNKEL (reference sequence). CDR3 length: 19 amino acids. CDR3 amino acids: CASSQSRYAAGHLQETQYF. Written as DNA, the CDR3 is TGTGCCAGCAGCCAATCAAGGTACGCGGCGGGACACTTACAAGAGACCCAGTACTTC.

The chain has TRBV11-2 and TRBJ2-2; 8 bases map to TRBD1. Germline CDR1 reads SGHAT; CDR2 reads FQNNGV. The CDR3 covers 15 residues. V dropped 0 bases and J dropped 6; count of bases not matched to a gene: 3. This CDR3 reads CASSLEPQGAGELFF. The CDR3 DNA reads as TGTGCCAGCAGCTTAGAACCACAGGGGGCCGGGGAGCTGTTTTTT. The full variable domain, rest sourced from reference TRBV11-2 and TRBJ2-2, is EAGVAQSPRYKIIEKRQSVAFWCNPISGHATLYWYQQILGQGPKLLIQFQNNGVVDDSQLPKDRFSAERLKGVDSTLKIQPAKLEDSAVYLCASSLEPQGAGELFFGEGSRLTVL.

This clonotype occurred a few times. The CDR3, as DNA: TGTGCCAGCAGCTTGGAACAGGGGGCCATGGTGAACACTGAAGCTTTCTTT. Protein: CASSLEQGAMVNTEAFF. The chain carries TRBV5-6 and TRBJ1-1, with 9 bases fitting TRBD1. The CDR3 contains 17 residues. Trimming removed 0 bases from V and 0 bases from J; junction bases left unmatched: 6. CDR1 SGHDT and CDR2 YYEEEE come from the germline V gene. The entire variable domain, with the rest obtained from reference TRBV5-6 and TRBJ1-1, is as follows: DAGVTQSPTHLIKTRGQQVTLRCSPKSGHDTVSWYQQALGQGPQFIFQYYEEEERQRGNFPDRFSGHQFPNYSSELNVNALLLGDSALYLCASSLEQGAMVNTEAFFGQGTRLTVV.

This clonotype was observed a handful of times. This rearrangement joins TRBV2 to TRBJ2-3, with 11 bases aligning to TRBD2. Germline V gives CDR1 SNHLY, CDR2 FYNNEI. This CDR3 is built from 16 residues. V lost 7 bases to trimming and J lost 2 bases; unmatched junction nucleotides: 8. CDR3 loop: CASTEASGGPTDTQYF. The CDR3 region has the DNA TGTGCCAGCACTGAGGCTAGCGGGGGGCCCACAGATACGCAGTATTTT.

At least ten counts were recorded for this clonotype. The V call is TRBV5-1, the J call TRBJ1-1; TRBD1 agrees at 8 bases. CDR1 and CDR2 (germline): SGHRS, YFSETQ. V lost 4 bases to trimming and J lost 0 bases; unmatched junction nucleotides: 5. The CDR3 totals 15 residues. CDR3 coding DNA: TGCGCCAGCAGCGAAAGACAGGGGATGAACACTGAAGCTTTCTTT. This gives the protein CASSERQGMNTEAFF.

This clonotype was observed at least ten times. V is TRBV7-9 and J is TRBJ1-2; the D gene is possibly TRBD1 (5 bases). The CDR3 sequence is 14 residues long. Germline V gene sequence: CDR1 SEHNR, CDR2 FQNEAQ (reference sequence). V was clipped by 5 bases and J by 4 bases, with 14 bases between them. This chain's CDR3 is CASSEEGIPYGYTF. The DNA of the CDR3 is TGTGCCAGCAGCGAGGAGGGGATTCCCTATGGCTACACCTTC.

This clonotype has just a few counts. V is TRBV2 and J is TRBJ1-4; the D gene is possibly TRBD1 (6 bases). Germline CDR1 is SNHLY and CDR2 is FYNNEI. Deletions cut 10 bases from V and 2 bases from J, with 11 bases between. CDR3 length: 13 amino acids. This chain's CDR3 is CATGRGTNEKLFF. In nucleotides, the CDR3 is TGTGCCACCGGGAGGGGGACTAATGAAAAACTGTTTTTT.

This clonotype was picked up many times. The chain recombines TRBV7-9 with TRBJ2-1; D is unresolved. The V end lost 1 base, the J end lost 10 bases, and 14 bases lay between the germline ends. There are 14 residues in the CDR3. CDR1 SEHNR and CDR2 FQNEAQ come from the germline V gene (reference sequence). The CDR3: CASSLDSRVMEQFF. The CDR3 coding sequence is TGTGCCAGCAGCTTAGACTCTAGAGTTATGGAGCAGTTCTTC.

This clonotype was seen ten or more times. In DNA, the CDR3 is TGTGCCAGCAGCTTAGGTGGACAGATGAACACTGAAGCTTTCTTT. Protein product: CASSLGGQMNTEAFF. The chain carries TRBV7-6 and TRBJ1-1, with D possibly TRBD1 on 6 matching bases. The V gene lost 1 base and the J gene lost 0 bases, with 9 bases spanning the gap. The CDR3 is 15 residues long. Germline V CDR1 and CDR2: SGHVS, FNYEAQ.

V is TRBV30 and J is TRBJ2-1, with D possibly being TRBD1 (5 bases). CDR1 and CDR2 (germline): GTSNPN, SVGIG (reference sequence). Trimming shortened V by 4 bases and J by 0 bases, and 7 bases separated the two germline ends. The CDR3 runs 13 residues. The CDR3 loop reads CAWKGPSYNEQFF. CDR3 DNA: TGTGCCTGGAAGGGGCCCTCCTACAATGAGCAGTTCTTC.

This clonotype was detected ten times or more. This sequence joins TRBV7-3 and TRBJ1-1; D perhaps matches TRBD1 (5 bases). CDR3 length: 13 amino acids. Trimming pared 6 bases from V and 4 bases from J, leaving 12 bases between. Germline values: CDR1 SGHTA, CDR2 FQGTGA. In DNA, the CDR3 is TGTGCCAGCAGGAGAGGGGAGTTCACTGAAGCTTTCTTT. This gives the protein CASRRGEFTEAFF.

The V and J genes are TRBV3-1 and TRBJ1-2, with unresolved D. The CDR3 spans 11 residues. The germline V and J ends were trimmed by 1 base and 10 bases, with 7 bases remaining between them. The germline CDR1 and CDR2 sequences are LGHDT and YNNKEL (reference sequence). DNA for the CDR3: TGTGCCAGCAGCCAAGCAAGGGTCTACACCTTC. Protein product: CASSQARVYTF.

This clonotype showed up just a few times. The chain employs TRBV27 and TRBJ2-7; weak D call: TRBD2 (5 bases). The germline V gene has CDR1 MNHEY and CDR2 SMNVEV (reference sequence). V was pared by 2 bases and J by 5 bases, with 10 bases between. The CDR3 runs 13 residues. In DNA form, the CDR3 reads TGTGCCAGCAGTTTAGTAGAGGGCCACGAGCAGTACTTC. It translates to CASSLVEGHEQYF.

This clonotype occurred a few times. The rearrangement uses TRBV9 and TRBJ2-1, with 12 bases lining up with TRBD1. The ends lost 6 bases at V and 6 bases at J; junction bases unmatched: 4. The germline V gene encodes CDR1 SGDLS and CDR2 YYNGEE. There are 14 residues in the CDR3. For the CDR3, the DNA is TGTGCCAGCACCCCGGGACAGGGGGCCAATGAGCAGTTCTTC. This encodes CASTPGQGANEQFF.

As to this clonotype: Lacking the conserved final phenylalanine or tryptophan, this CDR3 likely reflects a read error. CDR3 in amino acids: CASSPSVRRDEQYL. The CDR3 DNA follows: TGCGCCAGCAGCCCCTCGGTGAGGAGGGACGAGCAGTACTTA. This chain connects TRBV5-1 to TRBJ2-7; D perhaps matches TRBD2 (6 bases). Trimming removed 4 bases at V and 5 bases at J, with 16 bases between. This CDR3 contains 14 residues. Germline V gives CDR1 SGHRS, CDR2 YFSETQ.

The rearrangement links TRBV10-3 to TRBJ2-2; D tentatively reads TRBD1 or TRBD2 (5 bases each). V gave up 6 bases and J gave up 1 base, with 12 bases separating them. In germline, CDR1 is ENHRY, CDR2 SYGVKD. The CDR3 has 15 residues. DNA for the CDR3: TGTGCCATCAGCGGGACCACGTTGAACACCGGGGAGCTGTTTTTT. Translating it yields CAISGTTLNTGELFF.

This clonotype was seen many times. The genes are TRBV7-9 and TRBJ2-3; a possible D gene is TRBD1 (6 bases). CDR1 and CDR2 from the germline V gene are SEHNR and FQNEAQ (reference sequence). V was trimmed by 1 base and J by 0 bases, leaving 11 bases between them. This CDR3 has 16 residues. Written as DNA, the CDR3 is TGTGCCAGCAGCTTAGACGGCAGGGGAAGCACAGATACGCAGTATTTT. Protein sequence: CASSLDGRGSTDTQYF.

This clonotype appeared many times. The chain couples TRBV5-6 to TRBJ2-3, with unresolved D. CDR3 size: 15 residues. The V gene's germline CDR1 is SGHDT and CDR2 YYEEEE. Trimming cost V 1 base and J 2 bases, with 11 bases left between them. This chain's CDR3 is CASSLSQTYTDTQYF. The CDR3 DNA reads TGTGCCAGCAGCTTGAGCCAGACCTACACAGATACGCAGTATTTT.

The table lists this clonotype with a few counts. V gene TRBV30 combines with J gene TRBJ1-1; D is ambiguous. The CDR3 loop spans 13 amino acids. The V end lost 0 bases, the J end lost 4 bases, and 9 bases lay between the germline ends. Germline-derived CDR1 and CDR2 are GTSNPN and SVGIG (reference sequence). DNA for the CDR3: TGTGCCTGGAGTGTACATAGTGGCACTGAAGCTTTCTTT. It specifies CAWSVHSGTEAFF. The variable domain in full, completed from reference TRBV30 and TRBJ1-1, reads SQTIHQWPATLVQPVGSPLSLECTVEGTSNPNLYWYRQAAGRGLQLLFYSVGIGQISSEVPQNLSASRPQDRQFILSSKKLLLSDSGFYLCAWSVHSGTEAFFGQGTRLTVV.

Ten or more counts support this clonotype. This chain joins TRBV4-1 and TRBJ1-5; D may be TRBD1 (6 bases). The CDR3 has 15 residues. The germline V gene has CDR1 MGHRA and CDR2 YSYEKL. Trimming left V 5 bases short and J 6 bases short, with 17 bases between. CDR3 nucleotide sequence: TGCGCCAGCAGCGTCCGTAGGGGGTCAAGTCAGCCCCAGCATTTT. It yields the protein CASSVRRGSSQPQHF.

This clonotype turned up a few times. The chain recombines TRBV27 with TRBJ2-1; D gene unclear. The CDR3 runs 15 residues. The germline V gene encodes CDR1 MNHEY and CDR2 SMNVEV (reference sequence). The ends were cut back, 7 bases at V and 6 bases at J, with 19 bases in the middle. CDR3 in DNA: TGTGCCAGCACCGTACGGCCCCCCGCCTTCAATGAGCAGTTCTTC. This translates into CASTVRPPAFNEQFF.

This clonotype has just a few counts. The chain's CDR3 is CASSSRFGSSYEQYF. The CDR3 coding sequence is TGTGCCAGCAGTTCCCGTTTTGGGAGCTCCTACGAGCAGTACTTC. The chain links TRBV12-3 or TRBV12-4 to TRBJ2-7; D is perhaps TRBD2 (5 bases). V shed 4 bases and J shed 0 bases, with 13 bases lying between them. This CDR3 region has 15 residues.

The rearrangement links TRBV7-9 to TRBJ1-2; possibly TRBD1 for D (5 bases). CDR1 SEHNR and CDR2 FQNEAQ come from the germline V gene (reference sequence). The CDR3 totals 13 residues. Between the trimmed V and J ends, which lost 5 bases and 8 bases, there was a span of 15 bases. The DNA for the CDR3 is TGTGCCAGCAGCCCAGACCGGGGGGACGGCTACACCTTC. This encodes CASSPDRGDGYTF.

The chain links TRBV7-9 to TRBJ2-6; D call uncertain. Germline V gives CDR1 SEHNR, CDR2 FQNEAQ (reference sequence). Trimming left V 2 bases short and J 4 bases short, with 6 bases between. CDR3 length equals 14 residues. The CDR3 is CASSLSRGANVLTF. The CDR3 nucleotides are TGTGCCAGCAGCTTAAGTCGCGGGGCCAACGTCCTGACTTTC. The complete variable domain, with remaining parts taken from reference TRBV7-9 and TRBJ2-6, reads DTGVSQNPRHKITKRGQNVTFRCDPISEHNRLYWYRQTLGQGPEFLTYFQNEAQLEKSRLLSDRFSAERPKGSFSTLEIQRTEQGDSAMYLCASSLSRGANVLTFGAGSRLTVL.

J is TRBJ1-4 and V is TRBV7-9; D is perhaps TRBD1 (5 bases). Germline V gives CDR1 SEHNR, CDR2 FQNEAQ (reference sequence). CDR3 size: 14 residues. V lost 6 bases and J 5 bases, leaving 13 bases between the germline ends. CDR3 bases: TGTGCCAGCAGGTTGGGGGGGGACAATGAAAAACTGTTTTTT. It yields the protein CASRLGGDNEKLFF.

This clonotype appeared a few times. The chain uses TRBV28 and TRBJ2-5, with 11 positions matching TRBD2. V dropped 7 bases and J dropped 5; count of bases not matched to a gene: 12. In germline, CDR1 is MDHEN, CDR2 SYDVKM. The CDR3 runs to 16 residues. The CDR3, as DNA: TGTGCCAGCACCCCTGGAACTAGCGGGAGTGGCGAGACCCAGTACTTC. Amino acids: CASTPGTSGSGETQYF.